What follows describes a single T cell receptor beta chain. This CDR3 comprises 17 residues. Trimming removed 2 bases at V and 0 bases at J, with 16 bases between. The germline V gene has CDR1 SEHNR and CDR2 FQNEAQ (reference sequence). Amplifying TCR beta CDR3 involved multiplex PCR carried out with 32 V and 13 J primers. One entry per CDR3 protein, called by TCRdb with MiXCR from the multiplex PCR reads. The table lists fewer than 10,000 distinct CDR3 sequences, roughly a third of them singletons, with about 11% in the top ten. This record belongs to a study of immune heterogeneity within non-small cell lung tumors. Template came from bulk tumor genomic DNA, at roughly 610 ng per sample. Biopsy collection occurred during surgery, with several far-apart biopsies per primary tumor. Their non-small cell lung cancer was newly diagnosed and untreated, and the patients underwent curative surgery.

This sequence originates from a man aged 55 to 70 with non-small cell lung cancer. Sequencing input: lung tumor tissue. The chain employs TRBV7-9 and TRBJ1-1, with D perhaps matching TRBD1 (6 bases). This CDR3 is CASSLTKGGPMNTEAFF. The CDR3 DNA reads TGTGCCAGCAGCTTAACGAAAGGGGGGCCCATGAACACTGAAGCTTTCTTT.